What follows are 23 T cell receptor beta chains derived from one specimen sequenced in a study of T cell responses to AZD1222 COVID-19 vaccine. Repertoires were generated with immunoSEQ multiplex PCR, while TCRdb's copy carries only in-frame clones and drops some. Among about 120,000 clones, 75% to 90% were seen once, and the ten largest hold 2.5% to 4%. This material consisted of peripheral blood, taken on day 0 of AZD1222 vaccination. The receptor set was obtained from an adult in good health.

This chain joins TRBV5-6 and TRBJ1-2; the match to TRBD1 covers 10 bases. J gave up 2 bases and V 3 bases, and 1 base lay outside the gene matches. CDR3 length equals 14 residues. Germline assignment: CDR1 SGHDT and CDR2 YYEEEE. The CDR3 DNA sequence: TGTGCCAGCAGCTGGGACAGGGGAAACTATGGCTACACCTTC. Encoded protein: CASSWDRGNYGYTF.

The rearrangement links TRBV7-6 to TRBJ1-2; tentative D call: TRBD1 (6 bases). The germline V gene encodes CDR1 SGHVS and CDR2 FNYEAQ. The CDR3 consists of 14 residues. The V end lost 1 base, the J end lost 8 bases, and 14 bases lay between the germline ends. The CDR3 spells CASSLGGQGEGYTF. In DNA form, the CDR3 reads TGTGCCAGCAGCTTAGGGGGGCAGGGCGAAGGCTACACCTTC.

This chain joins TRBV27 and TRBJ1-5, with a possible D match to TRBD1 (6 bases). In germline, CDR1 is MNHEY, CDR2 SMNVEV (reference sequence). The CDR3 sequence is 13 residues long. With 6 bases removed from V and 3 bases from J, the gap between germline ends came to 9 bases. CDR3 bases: TGTGCCAGCAGACAGGGCCTCAATCAGCCCCAGCATTTT. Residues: CASRQGLNQPQHF.

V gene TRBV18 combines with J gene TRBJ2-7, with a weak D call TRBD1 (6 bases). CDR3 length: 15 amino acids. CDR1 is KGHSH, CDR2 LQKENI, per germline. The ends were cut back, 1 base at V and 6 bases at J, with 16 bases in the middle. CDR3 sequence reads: CASSPRTAVASEQYF. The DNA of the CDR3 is TGTGCCAGCTCACCACGGACAGCGGTAGCGAGCGAGCAGTACTTC. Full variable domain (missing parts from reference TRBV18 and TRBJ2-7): NAGVMQNPRHLVRRRGQEARLRCSPMKGHSHVYWYRQLPEEGLKFMVYLQKENIIDESGMPKERFSAEFPKEGPSILRIQQVVRGDSAAYFCASSPRTAVASEQYFGPGTRLTVT.

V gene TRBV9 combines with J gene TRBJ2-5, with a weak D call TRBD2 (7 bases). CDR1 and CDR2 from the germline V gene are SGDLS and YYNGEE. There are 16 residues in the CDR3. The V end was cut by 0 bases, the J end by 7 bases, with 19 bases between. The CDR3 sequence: CASSVERGGGLPTQYF. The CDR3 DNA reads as TGTGCCAGCAGCGTAGAGCGAGGGGGAGGGCTACCGACCCAGTACTTC. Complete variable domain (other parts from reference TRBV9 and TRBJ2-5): DSGVTQTPKHLITATGQRVTLRCSPRSGDLSVYWYQQSLDQGLQFLIQYYNGEERAKGNILERFSAQQFPDLHSELNLSSLELGDSALYFCASSVERGGGLPTQYFGPGTRLLVL.

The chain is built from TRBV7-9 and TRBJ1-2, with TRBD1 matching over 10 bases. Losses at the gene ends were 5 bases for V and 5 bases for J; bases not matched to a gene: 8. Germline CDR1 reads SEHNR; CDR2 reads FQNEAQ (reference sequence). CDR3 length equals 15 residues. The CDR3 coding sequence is TGTGCCAGCAGCGCTCGACAGGGGGCCGGATATGGCTACACCTTC. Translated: CASSARQGAGYGYTF.

The CDR3 coding sequence is TGTGCCAGCAGCTTCGAGGGGACAGGCAGAGAAATAAACTATGGCTACACCTTC. It codes for CASSFEGTGREINYGYTF. The chain recombines TRBV12-1 with TRBJ1-2; no check of the table's D call, TRBD1, against the DNA was made. TRBV12-1 is a pseudogene segment. The CDR3 runs 18 residues.

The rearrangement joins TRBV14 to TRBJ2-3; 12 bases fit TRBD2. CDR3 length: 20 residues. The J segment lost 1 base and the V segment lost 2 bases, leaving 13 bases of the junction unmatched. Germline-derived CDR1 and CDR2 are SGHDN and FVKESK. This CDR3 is CASSQLLLAGGRSGTDTQYF. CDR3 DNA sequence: TGTGCCAGCAGCCAACTTCTCCTAGCGGGAGGGAGGTCTGGCACAGATACGCAGTATTTT. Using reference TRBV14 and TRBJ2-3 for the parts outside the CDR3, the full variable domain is EAGVTQFPSHSVIEKGQTVTLRCDPISGHDNLYWYRRVMGKEIKFLLHFVKESKQDESGMPNNRFLAERTGGTYSTLKVQPAELEDSGVYFCASSQLLLAGGRSGTDTQYFGPGTRLTVL.

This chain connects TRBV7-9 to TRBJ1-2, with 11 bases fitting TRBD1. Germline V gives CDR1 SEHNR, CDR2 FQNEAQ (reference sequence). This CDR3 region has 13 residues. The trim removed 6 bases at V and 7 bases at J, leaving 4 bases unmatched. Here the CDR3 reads CASRAGTGGGYTF. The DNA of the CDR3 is TGTGCCAGCAGGGCGGGGACAGGGGGTGGCTACACCTTC.

CDR3 sequence reads: CASSRGALDEQFF. The CDR3 nucleotides are TGCGCCAGCAGTCGGGGGGCCTTGGATGAGCAGTTCTTC. The chain is built from TRBV5-1 and TRBJ2-1, with D possibly matching TRBD2 (7 bases). Germline CDR1 is SGHRS and CDR2 is YFSETQ. This CDR3 is 13 amino acids long. Between the trimmed V and J ends, which lost 5 bases and 8 bases, there was a span of 14 bases.

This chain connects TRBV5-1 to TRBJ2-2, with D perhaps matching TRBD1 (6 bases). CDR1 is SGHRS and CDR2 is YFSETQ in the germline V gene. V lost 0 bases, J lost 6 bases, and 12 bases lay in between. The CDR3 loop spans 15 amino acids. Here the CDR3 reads CASSLGQGLPGELFF. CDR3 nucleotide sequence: TGCGCCAGCAGCTTGGGGCAGGGGTTACCCGGGGAGCTGTTTTTT. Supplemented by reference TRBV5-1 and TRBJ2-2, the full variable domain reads KAGVTQTPRYLIKTRGQQVTLSCSPISGHRSVSWYQQTPGQGLQFLFEYFSETQRNKGNFPGRFSGRQFSNSRSEMNVSTLELGDSALYLCASSLGQGLPGELFFGEGSRLTVL.

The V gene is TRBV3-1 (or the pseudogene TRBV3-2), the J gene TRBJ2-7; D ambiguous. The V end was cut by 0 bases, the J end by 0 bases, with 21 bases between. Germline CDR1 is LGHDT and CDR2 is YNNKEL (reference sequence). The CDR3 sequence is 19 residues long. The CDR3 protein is CASSQDVAVTATYSYEQYF. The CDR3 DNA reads TGTGCCAGCAGCCAAGATGTTGCAGTTACAGCCACGTACTCCTACGAGCAGTACTTC.

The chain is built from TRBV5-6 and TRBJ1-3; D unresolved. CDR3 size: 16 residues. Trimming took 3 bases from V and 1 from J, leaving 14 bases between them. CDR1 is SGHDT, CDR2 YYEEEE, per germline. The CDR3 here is CASSSYSVMSGNTIYF. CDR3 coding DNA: TGTGCCAGCAGCTCCTACAGTGTTATGTCTGGAAACACCATATATTTT.

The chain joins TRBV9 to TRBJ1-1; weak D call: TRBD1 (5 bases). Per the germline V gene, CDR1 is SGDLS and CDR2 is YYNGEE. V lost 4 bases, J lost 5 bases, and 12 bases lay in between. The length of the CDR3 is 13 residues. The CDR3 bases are TGTGCCAGCAGCACGACGGGACGGACTGAAGCTTTCTTT. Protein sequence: CASSTTGRTEAFF. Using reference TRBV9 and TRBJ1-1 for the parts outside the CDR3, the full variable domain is DSGVTQTPKHLITATGQRVTLRCSPRSGDLSVYWYQQSLDQGLQFLIQYYNGEERAKGNILERFSAQQFPDLHSELNLSSLELGDSALYFCASSTTGRTEAFFGQGTRLTVV.

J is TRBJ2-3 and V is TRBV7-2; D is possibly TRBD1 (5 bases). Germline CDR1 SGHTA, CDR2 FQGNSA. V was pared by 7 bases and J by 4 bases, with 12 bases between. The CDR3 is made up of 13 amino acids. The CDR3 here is CASTGKWSDTQYF. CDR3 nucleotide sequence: TGTGCCAGCACAGGGAAGTGGTCAGATACGCAGTATTTT.

As DNA, the CDR3 is TGTGCCAGCAGCCTTGGGGCGTCTAGCACAGATACGCAGTATTTT. Translating it yields CASSLGASSTDTQYF. This chain uses TRBV28 with TRBJ2-3; possible D gene TRBD1, 5 bases. Trimming removed 6 bases from V and 0 bases from J, with 13 bases in between. Germline-derived CDR1 and CDR2 are MDHEN and SYDVKM. The CDR3 has 15 amino acids.

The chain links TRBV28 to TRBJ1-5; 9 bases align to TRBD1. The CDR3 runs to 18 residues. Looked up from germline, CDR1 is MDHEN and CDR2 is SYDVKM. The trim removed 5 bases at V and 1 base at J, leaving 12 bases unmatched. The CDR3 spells CASSPPPGQGSSNQPQHF. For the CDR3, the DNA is TGTGCCAGCAGTCCCCCGCCGGGACAGGGTTCGAGCAATCAGCCCCAGCATTTT.

For the CDR3, the DNA is TGTGCCAGCAGTTTAATCCCCCGCGAGGATAATTCACCCCTCCACTTT. The encoded protein is CASSLIPREDNSPLHF. The chain is built from TRBV28 and TRBJ1-6; unclear D gene. V lost 2 bases and J 5 bases, leaving 13 bases between the germline ends. Germline values: CDR1 MDHEN, CDR2 SYDVKM. The CDR3 contains 16 residues.

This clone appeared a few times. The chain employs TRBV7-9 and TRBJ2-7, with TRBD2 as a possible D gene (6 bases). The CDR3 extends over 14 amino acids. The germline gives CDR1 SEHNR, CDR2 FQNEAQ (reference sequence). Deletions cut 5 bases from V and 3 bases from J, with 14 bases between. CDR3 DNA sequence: TGTGCCAGCAGCGAGGGAGGCAGGGACTACGAGCAGTACTTC. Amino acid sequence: CASSEGGRDYEQYF.

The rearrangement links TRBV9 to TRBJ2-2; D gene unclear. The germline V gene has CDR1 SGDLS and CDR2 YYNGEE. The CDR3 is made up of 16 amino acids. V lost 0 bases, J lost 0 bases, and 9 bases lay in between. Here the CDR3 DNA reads TGTGCCAGCAGCGTAGATCACAGACCGAACACCGGGGAGCTGTTTTTT. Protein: CASSVDHRPNTGELFF. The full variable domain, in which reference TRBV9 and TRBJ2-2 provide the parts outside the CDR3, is DSGVTQTPKHLITATGQRVTLRCSPRSGDLSVYWYQQSLDQGLQFLIQYYNGEERAKGNILERFSAQQFPDLHSELNLSSLELGDSALYFCASSVDHRPNTGELFFGEGSRLTVL.

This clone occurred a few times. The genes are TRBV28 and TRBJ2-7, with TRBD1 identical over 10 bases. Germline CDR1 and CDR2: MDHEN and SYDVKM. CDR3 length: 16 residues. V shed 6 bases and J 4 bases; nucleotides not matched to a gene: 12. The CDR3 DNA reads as TGTGCCAGCAGCTCCGGGGGGGGACAGGGGACGTACGAGCAGTACTTC. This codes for CASSSGGGQGTYEQYF.

This CDR3 reads CASSLGAGGPETQYF. For the CDR3, the DNA is TGTGCCAGCAGCTTAGGAGCGGGAGGGCCGGAGACCCAGTACTTC. V is TRBV7-2 and J is TRBJ2-5; 10 bases align to TRBD2. This CDR3 is 15 amino acids long. CDR1 is SGHTA, CDR2 FQGNSA, per germline. The J segment lost 5 bases and the V segment lost 1 base, leaving 4 bases of the junction unmatched. The entire variable domain, with the rest obtained from reference TRBV7-2 and TRBJ2-5, is as follows: GAGVSQSPSNKVTEKGKDVELRCDPISGHTALYWYRQSLGQGLEFLIYFQGNSAPDKSGLPSDRFSAERTGGSVSTLTIQRTQQEDSAVYLCASSLGAGGPETQYFGPGTRLLVL.

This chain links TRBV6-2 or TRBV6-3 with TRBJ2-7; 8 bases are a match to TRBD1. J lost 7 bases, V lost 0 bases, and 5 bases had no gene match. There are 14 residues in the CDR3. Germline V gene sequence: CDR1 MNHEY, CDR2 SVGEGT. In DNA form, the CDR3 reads TGTGCCAGCAGTTACTCCGGACAGGGAAAAGAGCAGTACTTC. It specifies CASSYSGQGKEQYF.